This T cell receptor beta chain emerged from a study of shared clonotypes between healthy human individuals. Overall study context: There were three CD4 naive, three CD4 memory, two CD8 naive and one CD8 memory plates per donor. The study, taken as a whole, reports: Naive subsets typically showed greater estimated richness than memory subsets.

Libraries were prepared by immunoSEQ multiplex PCR; TCRdb keeps only in-frame clonotypes and omits some of them. This sample has approximately 1.5 million clones; approximately 98.5% occur once, and the top ten carry roughly 0.35%. In the case of this clone: Its antigen is currently unknown.

This receptor was identified in a young man in good health. The sample taken for sequencing was naive CD4+ T cells sorted from blood. Described subset: CD45RA+ positively selected.

The CDR3: CASSQDRGDTGELFF. Written as DNA, the CDR3 is TGCGCCAGCAGCCAAGACAGGGGTGACACCGGGGAGCTGTTTTTT. The chain couples TRBV4-3 to TRBJ2-2, with a weak D call TRBD1 (6 bases). The length of the CDR3 is 15 residues. Trimming shortened V by 0 bases and J by 3 bases, and 8 bases separated the two germline ends. Germline V gene sequence: CDR1 LGHNA, CDR2 YSLEER.